The entry below describes one T cell receptor beta chain. With 4 bases removed from V and 3 bases from J, the gap between germline ends came to 19 bases. The CDR3 spans 17 residues. The sample is drawn from a study of regulatory T cells in long-lasting Graves disease. This sample's time point: newly diagnosed GD, antithyroid drugs for less than 3 months. There was RNA extracted from PBMCs, and the TCR library was made from it. Arm-PCR of CDR3 regions and iRepertoire HTBI primers were used to build TCR beta libraries. TCRdb ran MiXCR on the multiplex PCR reads and lists one entry per CDR3 protein. Of some 460,000 distinct CDR3 sequences in the sample, around 16% are singletons; the top ten hold 12%. These data were likewise used in another study, on T cells in Graves' hyperthyroidism and ophthalmopathy.

The TCR was taken from a middle-aged man with Graves disease. This sample comprised peripheral blood mononuclear cells (PBMCs), obtained at new diagnosis, from a patient treated with antithyroid drugs. This rearrangement joins TRBV12-3 or TRBV12-4 to TRBJ1-3; D is perhaps TRBD1 (5 bases). The CDR3 loop reads CASSSGFAGQGGNTIYF. The CDR3 DNA reads as TGTGCCAGCAGTTCGGGCTTCGCCGGACAAGGTGGAAACACCATATATTTT.